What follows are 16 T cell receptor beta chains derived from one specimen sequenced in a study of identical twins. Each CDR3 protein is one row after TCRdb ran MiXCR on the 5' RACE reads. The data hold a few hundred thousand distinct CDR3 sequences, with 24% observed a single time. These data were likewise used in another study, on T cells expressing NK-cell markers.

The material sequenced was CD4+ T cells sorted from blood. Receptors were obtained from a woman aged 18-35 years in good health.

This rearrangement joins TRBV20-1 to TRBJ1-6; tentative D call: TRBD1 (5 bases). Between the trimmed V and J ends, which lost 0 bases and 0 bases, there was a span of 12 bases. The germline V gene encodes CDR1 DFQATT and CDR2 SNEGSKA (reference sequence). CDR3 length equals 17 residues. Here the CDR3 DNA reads TGCAGTGCTAGAGATCTATCAGGGAGCTCCTATAATTCACCCCTCCACTTT. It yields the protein CSARDLSGSSYNSPLHF.

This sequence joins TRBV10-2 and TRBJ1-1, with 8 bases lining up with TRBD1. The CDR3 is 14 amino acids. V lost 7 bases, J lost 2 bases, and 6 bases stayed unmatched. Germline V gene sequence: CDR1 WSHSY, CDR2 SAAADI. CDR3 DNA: TGCGCCAGCAAGGCGACAGGGGCTAACACTGAAGCTTTCTTT. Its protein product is CASKATGANTEAFF.

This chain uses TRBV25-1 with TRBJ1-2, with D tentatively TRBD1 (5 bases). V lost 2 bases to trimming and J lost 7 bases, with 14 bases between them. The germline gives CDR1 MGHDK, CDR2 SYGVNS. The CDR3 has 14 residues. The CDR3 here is CASSEAGIYAGYTF. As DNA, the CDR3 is TGTGCCAGCAGTGAAGCAGGGATTTACGCTGGCTACACCTTC.

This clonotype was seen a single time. This CDR3 reads CASSGDFGVGYTF. The CDR3, as DNA: TGTGCCAGCAGCGGAGACTTTGGGGTTGGCTACACCTTC. The chain employs TRBV5-6 and TRBJ1-2; unclear D gene. Germline CDR1 is SGHDT and CDR2 is YYEEEE. The length of the CDR3 is 13 residues. Between the trimmed V and J ends, which lost 4 bases and 7 bases, there was a span of 14 bases.

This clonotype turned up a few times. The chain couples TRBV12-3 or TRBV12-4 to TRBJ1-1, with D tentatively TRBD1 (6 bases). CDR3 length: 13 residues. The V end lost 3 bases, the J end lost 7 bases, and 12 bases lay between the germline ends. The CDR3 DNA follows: TGTGCCAGCAGTTTCGAGAGGACAGTTGAAGCTTTCTTT. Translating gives CASSFERTVEAFF.

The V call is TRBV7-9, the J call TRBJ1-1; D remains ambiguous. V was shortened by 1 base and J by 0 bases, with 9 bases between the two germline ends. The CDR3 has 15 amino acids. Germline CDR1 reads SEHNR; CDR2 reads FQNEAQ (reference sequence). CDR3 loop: CASSLGYRLNTEAFF. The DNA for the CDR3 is TGTGCCAGCAGCTTAGGGTACAGACTGAACACTGAAGCTTTCTTT.

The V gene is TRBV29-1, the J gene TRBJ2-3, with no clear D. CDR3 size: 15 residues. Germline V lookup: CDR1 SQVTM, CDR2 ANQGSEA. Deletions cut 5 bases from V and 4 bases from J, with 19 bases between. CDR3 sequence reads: CSVIRGYEAADTQYF. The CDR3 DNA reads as TGCAGCGTTATCCGAGGATACGAAGCAGCAGATACGCAGTATTTT.

The CDR3 coding sequence is TGTGCCAGCAGTCTGTGGGGCCCCGTTCAGCCCCAGCATTTT. Translating it yields CASSLWGPVQPQHF. The chain is built from TRBV12-3 or TRBV12-4 and TRBJ1-5, with D possibly matching TRBD1 (5 bases). The CDR3 covers 14 residues. Trimming removed 5 bases from V and 6 bases from J, with 14 bases in between.

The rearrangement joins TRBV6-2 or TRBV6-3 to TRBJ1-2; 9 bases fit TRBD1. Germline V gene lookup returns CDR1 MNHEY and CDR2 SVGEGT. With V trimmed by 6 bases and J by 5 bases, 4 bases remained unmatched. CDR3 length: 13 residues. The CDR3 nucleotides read TGTGCCAGCAGCACAGGGGGCTGGTATGGCTACACCTTC. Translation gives CASSTGGWYGYTF.

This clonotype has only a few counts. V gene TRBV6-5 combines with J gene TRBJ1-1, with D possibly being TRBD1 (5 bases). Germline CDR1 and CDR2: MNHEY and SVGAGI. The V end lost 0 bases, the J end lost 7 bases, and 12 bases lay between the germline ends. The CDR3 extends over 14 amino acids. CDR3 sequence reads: CASSYSGTVREAFF. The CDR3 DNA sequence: TGTGCCAGCAGTTACTCGGGGACGGTGCGTGAAGCTTTCTTT.

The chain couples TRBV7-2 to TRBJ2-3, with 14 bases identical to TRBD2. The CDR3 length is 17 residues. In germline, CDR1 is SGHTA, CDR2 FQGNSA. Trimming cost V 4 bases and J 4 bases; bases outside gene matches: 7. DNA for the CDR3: TGTGCCAGCAGCTCCCGGACTAGCGGGAGGATCCCAGATACGCAGTATTTT. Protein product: CASSSRTSGRIPDTQYF.

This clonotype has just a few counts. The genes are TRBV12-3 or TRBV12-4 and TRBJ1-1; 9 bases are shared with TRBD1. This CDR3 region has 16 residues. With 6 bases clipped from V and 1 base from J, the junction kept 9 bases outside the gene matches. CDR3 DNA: TGTGCCAGCAGAGGCTCCTTGGGACAGGGGAACACTGAAGCTTTCTTT. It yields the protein CASRGSLGQGNTEAFF.

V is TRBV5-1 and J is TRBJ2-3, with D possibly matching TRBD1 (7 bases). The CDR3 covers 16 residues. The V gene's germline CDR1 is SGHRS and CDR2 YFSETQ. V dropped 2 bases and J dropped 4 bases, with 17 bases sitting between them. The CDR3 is CASSLGGGWRSDTQYF. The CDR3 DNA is TGCGCCAGCAGCTTAGGAGGGGGCTGGAGGTCAGATACGCAGTATTTT.

The DNA for the CDR3 is TGCAGTGCCACGGGGGGAGCAGGGGCCAACGTCCTGACTTTC. This encodes CSATGGAGANVLTF. This chain joins TRBV20-1 and TRBJ2-6; 7 bases fit TRBD2. CDR3 length: 14 amino acids. The ends lost 6 bases at V and 4 bases at J; junction bases unmatched: 6. Per germline, CDR1 DFQATT and CDR2 SNEGSKA (reference sequence).

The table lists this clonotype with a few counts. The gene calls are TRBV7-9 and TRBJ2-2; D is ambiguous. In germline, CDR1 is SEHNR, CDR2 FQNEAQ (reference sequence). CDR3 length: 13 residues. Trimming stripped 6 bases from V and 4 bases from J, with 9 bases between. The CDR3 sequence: CASSSIGTGELFF. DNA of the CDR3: TGTGCCAGCAGTTCGATCGGCACCGGGGAGCTGTTTTTT.

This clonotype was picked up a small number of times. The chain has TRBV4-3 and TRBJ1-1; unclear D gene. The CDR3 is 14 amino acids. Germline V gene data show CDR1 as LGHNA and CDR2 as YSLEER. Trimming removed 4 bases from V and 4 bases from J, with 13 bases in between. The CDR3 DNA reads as TGCGCCAGCAGCCGCCACGGAGACCTCACTGAAGCTTTCTTT. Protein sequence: CASSRHGDLTEAFF.